The 30 T cell receptor beta chains below all came from one sample that was sequenced in a study of blood T cell repertoires in COVID-19. Method: immunoSEQ multiplex PCR; TCRdb's copy keeps in-frame clones and lacks some. The table shows under 95,000 clones, with approximately 85% occurring only once. Sample: peripheral blood. These receptors were collected from a woman of 80 years or more with COVID-19, enrolled during active disease.

This chain joins TRBV28 and TRBJ2-7, with unresolved D. This CDR3 contains 15 residues. Trimming pared 6 bases from V and 0 bases from J, leaving 15 bases between. Germline-derived CDR1 and CDR2 are MDHEN and SYDVKM. CDR3 region: CASRRYLRSSYEQYF. CDR3 DNA: TGTGCCAGCAGGAGGTATCTCCGGAGCTCCTACGAGCAGTACTTC. Filled out from reference TRBV28 and TRBJ2-7, the complete variable domain reads DVKVTQSSRYLVKRTGEKVFLECVQDMDHENMFWYRQDPGLGLRLIYFSYDVKMKEKGDIPEGYSVSREKKERFSLILESASTNQTSMYLCASRRYLRSSYEQYFGPGTRLTVT.

This clone appeared once. The chain couples TRBV19 to TRBJ1-2; D is possibly TRBD1 (5 bases). V lost 5 bases and J lost 6, with 16 bases in between. The CDR3 has 14 residues. Germline V gives CDR1 LNHDA, CDR2 SQIVND (reference sequence). Here the CDR3 reads CASSLGGAGNGYTF. DNA for the CDR3: TGTGCCAGTAGTCTTGGCGGGGCAGGGAATGGCTACACCTTC.

V gene TRBV5-1 combines with J gene TRBJ2-7, with 12 bases fitting TRBD1. V trimming: 3 bases; J trimming: 3 bases; junction bases outside the gene matches: 4. The V gene's germline CDR1 is SGHRS and CDR2 YFSETQ. This CDR3 is built from 15 residues. CDR3 amino acids: CASSWGTGGIYEQYF. CDR3 in DNA: TGCGCCAGCAGCTGGGGGACAGGGGGCATCTACGAGCAGTACTTC.

The gene calls are TRBV27 and TRBJ1-5; 7 positions agree with TRBD1. The junction had 9 bases not matched to a gene; V was cut back by 5 bases and J by 5 bases. The CDR3 extends over 15 amino acids. Germline V CDR1 and CDR2: MNHEY, SMNVEV (reference sequence). The CDR3: CASSPRQGSHQPQHF. The CDR3 DNA reads TGTGCCAGCAGTCCCCGACAGGGATCTCATCAGCCCCAGCATTTT.

In DNA, the CDR3 is TGTGCCAGCTCACCACTCGGGGAAGAGACCCAGTACTTC. Residues: CASSPLGEETQYF. The chain has TRBV18 and TRBJ2-5; possible D gene TRBD2, 5 bases. Germline CDR1 reads KGHSH; CDR2 reads LQKENI. This CDR3 has 13 residues. Between the trimmed V and J ends, which lost 1 base and 3 bases, there was a span of 6 bases. The variable domain in full, with the rest retrieved from reference TRBV18 and TRBJ2-5, is NAGVMQNPRHLVRRRGQEARLRCSPMKGHSHVYWYRQLPEEGLKFMVYLQKENIIDESGMPKERFSAEFPKEGPSILRIQQVVRGDSAAYFCASSPLGEETQYFGPGTRLLVL.

This chain joins TRBV5-1 and TRBJ1-2; 8 bases fit TRBD1. This CDR3 has 15 amino acids. V shed 0 bases, J shed 6 bases, and the junction held 7 bases outside the gene matches. CDR1 is SGHRS and CDR2 is YFSETQ in the germline V gene. CDR3 sequence (DNA): TGCGCCAGCAGCTTGGGGACAGGGCTAAGTGATGGCTACACCTTC. Translation gives CASSLGTGLSDGYTF.

This rearrangement joins TRBV24-1 to TRBJ1-2; the match to TRBD1 covers 9 bases. The J segment lost 7 bases and the V segment lost 7 bases, leaving 9 bases of the junction unmatched. The CDR3 has 14 amino acids. Germline CDR1 is KGHDR and CDR2 is SFDVKD. CDR3 in amino acids: CATSDPTGGIGYTF. The CDR3 nucleotides read TGTGCCACCAGCGACCCAACAGGGGGCATTGGCTACACCTTC.

V gene TRBV27 combines with J gene TRBJ1-2; D remains unclear. CDR3 length: 14 residues. The V gene lost 6 bases and the J gene lost 0 bases, with 11 bases spanning the gap. Germline CDR1 reads MNHEY; CDR2 reads SMNVEV (reference sequence). The CDR3 nucleotides are TGTGCCAGCAGACGCGTCGGGGCTAACTATGGCTACACCTTC. It specifies CASRRVGANYGYTF.

This rearrangement joins TRBV15 to TRBJ2-3; D possibly corresponds to TRBD2 (6 bases). Trimming stripped 7 bases from V and 1 base from J, with 12 bases between. CDR3 size: 14 residues. Germline assignment: CDR1 LNHNV and CDR2 YYDKDF (reference sequence). The CDR3 is CATKRLDGTDTQYF. The CDR3 coding sequence is TGTGCCACCAAGCGACTAGATGGCACAGATACGCAGTATTTT.

This rearrangement joins TRBV7-2 to TRBJ2-7, with D perhaps TRBD1 (5 bases). The CDR3 contains 16 residues. CDR1 is SGHTA and CDR2 is FQGNSA in the germline V gene. The V end was cut by 4 bases, the J end by 3 bases, with 19 bases between. CDR3 DNA: TGTGCCAGCAGCTCCATTGACATGGGAAGGGGCTACGAGCAGTACTTC. This encodes CASSSIDMGRGYEQYF.

The rearrangement joins TRBV2 to TRBJ1-2; D is perhaps TRBD1 (6 bases). This CDR3 spans 11 amino acids. The germline V gene encodes CDR1 SNHLY and CDR2 FYNNEI. The germline V and J ends were trimmed by 8 bases and 4 bases, with 8 bases remaining between them. The DNA for the CDR3 is TGTGCCAGCGGACAGCTCTATGGCTACACCTTC. It encodes CASGQLYGYTF.

V is TRBV7-2 and J is TRBJ1-1; 9 bases agree with TRBD1. The length of the CDR3 is 14 residues. Germline V gives CDR1 SGHTA, CDR2 FQGNSA. V was clipped by 4 bases and J by 3 bases; unmatched bases: 3. DNA of the CDR3: TGTGCCAGCAGCTACAGGGGGCCGGACACTGAAGCTTTCTTT. Translation gives CASSYRGPDTEAFF.

This clone was observed once. V and J are TRBV6-6 and TRBJ1-5; D remains ambiguous. V was shortened by 1 base and J by 4 bases, with 11 bases between the two germline ends. This CDR3 has 15 amino acids. Germline CDR1 reads MNHNY; CDR2 reads SVGAGI (reference sequence). In DNA form, the CDR3 reads TGTGCCAGCAGTTACTTGGACGGGGATAATCAGCCCCAGCATTTT. Protein sequence: CASSYLDGDNQPQHF.

The V call is TRBV30, the J call TRBJ2-5; 15 bases fit TRBD2. The CDR3 runs 17 residues. The V gene's germline CDR1 is GTSNPN and CDR2 SVGIG (reference sequence). Losses at the gene ends were 6 bases for V and 7 bases for J; bases not matched to a gene: 15. The CDR3 bases are TGTGCCTGCTCTAATAGGGGACTAGCGGGGGGTCTAGTGACCCAGTACTTC. It specifies CACSNRGLAGGLVTQYF.

The V call is TRBV2, the J call TRBJ2-1; 8 nucleotides align to TRBD1. The CDR3 covers 16 residues. Trimming removed 5 bases from V and 4 bases from J; junction bases left unmatched: 10. Germline values: CDR1 SNHLY, CDR2 FYNNEI. The CDR3 nucleotides are TGTGCCAGCAGTCCTTGGGGACAGGTCGTATACAATGAGCAGTTCTTC. Translating it yields CASSPWGQVVYNEQFF.

The chain combines TRBV5-1 with TRBJ2-3, with 7 bases aligning to TRBD1. CDR1 and CDR2 from the germline V gene are SGHRS and YFSETQ. This CDR3 is 16 amino acids long. V dropped 0 bases and J dropped 3; count of bases not matched to a gene: 7. DNA for the CDR3: TGCGCCAGCAGCTTGGCCACAGGGGCATGGACAGATACGCAGTATTTT. Amino acids: CASSLATGAWTDTQYF. The variable domain in full, with the rest retrieved from reference TRBV5-1 and TRBJ2-3, is KAGVTQTPRYLIKTRGQQVTLSCSPISGHRSVSWYQQTPGQGLQFLFEYFSETQRNKGNFPGRFSGRQFSNSRSEMNVSTLELGDSALYLCASSLATGAWTDTQYFGPGTRLTVL.

The rearrangement links TRBV7-9 to TRBJ2-6; unclear D gene. This CDR3 has 15 residues. Germline V lookup: CDR1 SEHNR, CDR2 FQNEAQ (reference sequence). With 0 bases removed from V and 1 base from J, the gap between germline ends came to 4 bases. CDR3 protein: CASSLALSGANVLTF. CDR3 nucleotide sequence: TGTGCCAGCAGCTTAGCCTTGTCTGGGGCCAACGTCCTGACTTTC.

This chain connects TRBV6-1 to TRBJ2-2; D is unclear. Trimming pared 2 bases from V and 0 bases from J, leaving 10 bases between. The V gene's germline CDR1 is MNHNS and CDR2 SASEGT. CDR3 length equals 16 residues. Written as DNA, the CDR3 is TGTGCCAGCAGTGAACAGAATACCGCGAACACCGGGGAGCTGTTTTTT. Amino acids: CASSEQNTANTGELFF.

The chain carries TRBV19 and TRBJ2-7; perhaps TRBD1 as D (8 bases). This CDR3 has 14 residues. Germline V lookup: CDR1 LNHDA, CDR2 SQIVND (reference sequence). V lost 4 bases, J lost 1 base, and 11 bases lay in between. This CDR3 reads CASSNRGGSYEQYF. In DNA form, the CDR3 reads TGTGCCAGTAGTAACAGGGGGGGTTCCTACGAGCAGTACTTC.

CDR3 sequence: CSASRGSSYNEQFF. The CDR3, as DNA: TGCAGTGCTAGTAGGGGGAGCTCCTACAATGAGCAGTTCTTC. The chain couples TRBV20-1 to TRBJ2-1; D is perhaps TRBD1 (6 bases). CDR3 length equals 14 residues. Trimming cost V 3 bases and J 0 bases, with 9 bases left between them. Germline V lookup: CDR1 DFQATT, CDR2 SNEGSKA (reference sequence).

The chain carries TRBV30 and TRBJ1-5; D is possibly TRBD1 (5 bases). The CDR3 covers 14 residues. V lost 0 bases, J lost 7 bases, and 13 bases lay in between. Germline V gene sequence: CDR1 GTSNPN, CDR2 SVGIG (reference sequence). In nucleotides, the CDR3 is TGTGCCTGGAGTGTAACTGGGGGAGGACAGCCCCAGCATTTT. Translation: CAWSVTGGGQPQHF.

This chain connects TRBV6-6 to TRBJ2-1, with TRBD1 identical over 8 bases. V lost 6 bases to trimming and J lost 5 bases; unmatched junction nucleotides: 9. Germline CDR1 and CDR2: MNHNY and SVGAGI (reference sequence). The CDR3 is 15 amino acids. The CDR3 reads CASSTPGQVNNEQFF. The CDR3 coding sequence is TGTGCCAGCAGCACTCCGGGACAGGTCAACAATGAGCAGTTCTTC.

This clone was seen a single time. The V call is TRBV18, the J call TRBJ1-4, with a tentative D call TRBD1 (5 bases). The germline CDR1 and CDR2 sequences are KGHSH and LQKENI. This CDR3 comprises 13 residues. Trimming pared 4 bases from V and 8 bases from J, leaving 11 bases between. The CDR3 DNA is TGTGCCAGCTCACAAGTCCAGGGCGAAAAACTGTTTTTT. Translating gives CASSQVQGEKLFF.

Only a few counts were recorded for this clone. This chain uses TRBV2 with TRBJ1-1; TRBD1 agrees at 7 bases. The CDR3 is 13 amino acids. Trimming removed 5 bases from V and 5 bases from J; junction bases left unmatched: 5. CDR1 and CDR2 (germline): SNHLY, FYNNEI. The CDR3 DNA sequence: TGTGCCAGCAGTCAGGGGGTGAGGACTGAAGCTTTCTTT. It specifies CASSQGVRTEAFF.

The V and J genes are TRBV7-3 and TRBJ2-5; D is undetermined. Germline CDR1 reads SGHTA; CDR2 reads FQGTGA. CDR3 length: 13 amino acids. Trimming removed 2 bases from V and 3 bases from J, with 7 bases in between. CDR3 sequence (DNA): TGTGCCAGCAGCTTATCGCACAAAGAGACCCAGTACTTC. Translating gives CASSLSHKETQYF.

The chain employs TRBV20-1 and TRBJ2-7; tentative D call: TRBD1 (6 bases). The CDR3 length is 15 residues. With 3 bases removed from V and 0 bases from J, the gap between germline ends came to 15 bases. From germline, CDR1 is DFQATT and CDR2 SNEGSKA (reference sequence). The CDR3 nucleotides read TGCAGTGCTAGTGGTCCGGGACACCCCTCCTACGAGCAGTACTTC. Protein product: CSASGPGHPSYEQYF.

The chain uses TRBV20-1 and TRBJ1-1; D may be TRBD1 (5 bases). CDR3 length: 11 amino acids. The germline gives CDR1 DFQATT, CDR2 SNEGSKA (reference sequence). Trimming shortened V by 4 bases and J by 9 bases, and 12 bases separated the two germline ends. The CDR3 nucleotides read TGCAGTGCTAATGGGGCCCAGAAAGCTTTCTTT. Amino acid sequence: CSANGAQKAFF.

The genes are TRBV18 and TRBJ2-2; D possibly corresponds to TRBD1 (6 bases). Germline CDR1 reads KGHSH; CDR2 reads LQKENI. The V and J ends lost 2 bases and 1 base respectively, with 11 bases between them. This CDR3 spans 16 amino acids. The CDR3 loop is CASSPRGTLNTGELFF. CDR3 nucleotide sequence: TGTGCCAGCTCACCAAGGGGGACACTGAACACCGGGGAGCTGTTTTTT.

The gene calls are TRBV6-5 and TRBJ1-4; 8 bases map to TRBD1. J gave up 7 bases and V 6 bases, and 10 bases lay outside the gene matches. Germline CDR1 reads MNHEY; CDR2 reads SVGAGI. The CDR3 loop spans 15 amino acids. For the CDR3, the DNA is TGTGCCAGCAGACCCACAGGGGGGCGCGGTGAAAAACTGTTTTTT. This encodes CASRPTGGRGEKLFF.

The gene calls are TRBV6-2 or TRBV6-3 and TRBJ2-4; the D gene is possibly TRBD1 (6 bases). In germline, CDR1 is MNHEY, CDR2 SVGEGT. Trimming cost V 2 bases and J 1 base, with 15 bases left between them. CDR3 size: 17 residues. As DNA, the CDR3 is TGTGCCAGCAGTTACGGTAGGGGGATTCTTGCCAAAAACATTCAGTACTTC. Its protein product is CASSYGRGILAKNIQYF.